This entry concerns a single T cell receptor beta chain. The target antigen is unknown. The germline gives CDR1 MNHEY, CDR2 SVGAGI. Unmatched junction bases numbered 7, after V lost 5 bases and J lost 4 bases. This CDR3 is built from 15 residues. This table comes from immunoSEQ multiplex PCR, and its TCRdb copy is limited to in-frame clones, with some not included. The sample yields around 120,000 clones, roughly 91% seen once. These data are taken from a study of T cell responses to AZD1222 COVID-19 vaccine. The study, taken as a whole, reports: After two AZD1222 doses, spike-specific TCR breadth and depth rose versus day 0. Unmutated regions of variants are reportedly targeted by nearly half of spike-specific TCRs.

The TCR was taken from an adult who received the AZD1222 COVID-19 vaccine. Material: peripheral blood, obtained 28 days after the second AZD1222 dose. The genes are TRBV6-5 and TRBJ2-3; 9 bases align to TRBD2. The CDR3 DNA reads as TGTGCCAGCAGTCCCCCGGGACTAGCAGCAGATACGCAGTATTTT. As protein: CASSPPGLAADTQYF.